The entry below describes one TCR beta chain. There is no known antigen for this receptor. There are no base qualities to consult, and no much larger clone falls within one base. Enrolling through a virtual design, the prospective study's participants ranged in age from roughly 18 to 90 years and lived across 20 to 30 United States geographic areas. In the prospective study, participants were assigned to cohorts based on the clinical history participants reported in a screening survey and a study questionnaire. Mobile phlebotomists in the prospective study collected whole blood, serum and a nasopharyngeal or oropharyngeal swab from every participant. Participants in the prospective study had the option to provide additional blood draws and questionnaires over an approximately 2-month period. Before DNA extraction, prospective study blood samples were shipped either frozen or at room temperature.

The immunoSEQ Assay, a bias-controlled multiplex PCR, was used to amplify TCRbeta CDR3 regions from genomic DNA. Turning to the authors' computational methods: Within the assay, amplification of reference gene primers was used to estimate how many nucleated cells each sample contained. Sequence reads were collapsed and filtered to measure the absolute abundance of every unique TCRbeta CDR3 rearrangement. For each sample, productive Simpson clonality was calculated as the square root of Simpson's diversity index over productive rearrangements. Drawn from immuneACCESS, this table holds only the in-frame rearrangements with V and J called that TCRdb kept. Clones are partly lost; checked studies trace under half to an unresolved V gene and leave the rest unexplained. Clone size and the V and J calls come from that table; the DNA yielded D and trimming. The sample table contains some 270,000 clones; only one count was recorded for approximately 85% of them. The ten largest clones capture about 9.3% of the sample.

The data belong to a study of blood T cell repertoires in COVID-19 (dated by TCRdb to 2018 to 2020). As for the study more broadly: Collaborator samples came from the United States, Italy and Spain and covered acute and convalescent phases of COVID-19. A de-identified subject ID, COVID-19 status, age in years and sex were almost always included in the sample metadata. The samples were drawn from the first 160 participants of the ongoing ImmuneRACE study and from 950 to 1,500 subjects provided by 6 global collaborators. The material from the prospective study consisted of cDNA or gDNA derived from T cells, B-cell-depleted T cells, or PBMCs. The repertoires were made available in a free public database intended to serve as a resource for research on the immune response to SARS-CoV-2. Where HLA class I and class II types were available, the types were taken from metadata supplied by the sample provider, not from assay-based typing. Subjects who had been exposed to COVID-19, were actively infected with it, or had recovered from it provided the deeply sampled blood TCRbeta repertoires that made up the dataset. General study outcomes and caveats: The quantity of clinical and demographic metadata differed by source and by participant and was supplied without curation.

From the cysteine through the phenylalanine, the CDR3 covers 18 amino acids. The sequence is cut down to CDR3 DNA, 54 bases in frame from base 1. Material: PBMCs or T cells enriched from blood (not recorded which). The sequence derives from a woman in her forties or fifties with acute COVID-19. This chain joins TRBV12-2 to TRBJ2-3; the table's D call, TRBD2, was not checked against the DNA. TRBV12-2 is a pseudogene locus. CDR3 sequence: CASRLNSGGPTCTDTQYF. At the DNA level, the sequence is TGTGCAAGTCGCTTGAATAGCGGGGGGCCGACTTGCACAGATACGCAGTATTTT.